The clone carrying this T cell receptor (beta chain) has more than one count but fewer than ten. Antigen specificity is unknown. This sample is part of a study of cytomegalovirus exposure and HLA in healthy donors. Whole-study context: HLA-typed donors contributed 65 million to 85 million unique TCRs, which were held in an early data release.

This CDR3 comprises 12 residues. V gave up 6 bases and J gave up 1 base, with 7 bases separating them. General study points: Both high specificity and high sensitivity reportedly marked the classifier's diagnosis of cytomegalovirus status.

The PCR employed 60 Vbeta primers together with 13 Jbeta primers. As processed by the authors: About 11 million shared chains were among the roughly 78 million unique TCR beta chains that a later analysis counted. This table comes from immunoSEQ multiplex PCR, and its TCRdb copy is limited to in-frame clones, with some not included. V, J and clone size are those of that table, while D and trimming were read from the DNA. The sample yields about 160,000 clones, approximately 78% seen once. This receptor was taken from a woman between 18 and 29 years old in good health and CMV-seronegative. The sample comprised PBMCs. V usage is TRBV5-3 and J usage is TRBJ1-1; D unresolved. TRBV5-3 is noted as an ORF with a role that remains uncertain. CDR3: CARISSNTEAFF. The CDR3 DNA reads TGTGCCAGAATATCGTCGAACACTGAAGCTTTCTTT.